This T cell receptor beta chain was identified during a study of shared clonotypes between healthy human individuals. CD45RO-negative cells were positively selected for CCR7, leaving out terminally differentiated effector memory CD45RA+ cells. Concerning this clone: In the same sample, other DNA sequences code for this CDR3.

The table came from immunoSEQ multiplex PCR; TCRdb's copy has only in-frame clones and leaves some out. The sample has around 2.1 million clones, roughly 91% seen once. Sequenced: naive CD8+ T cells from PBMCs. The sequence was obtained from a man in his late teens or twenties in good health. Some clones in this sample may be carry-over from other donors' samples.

The CDR3 nucleotides read TGCGCCAGCAGCCAAGGGGGAGCCTACGAGCAGTACTTC. This codes for CASSQGGAYEQYF. The gene calls are TRBV4-1 and TRBJ2-7, with D perhaps matching TRBD2 (5 bases). The CDR3 has 13 amino acids. V was shortened by 1 base and J by 2 bases, with 6 bases between the two germline ends. Germline V gives CDR1 MGHRA, CDR2 YSYEKL.